What follows describes a single T cell receptor beta chain. Its antigen remains unidentified. A much larger clone differs from this one at a single base, so this may be a read error. Libraries of naive CD8 T cells were built from anywhere between about 17,000 and 1,000,000 sorted cells, with 10%, 30% or 50% of the purified RNA used. On a BD FACSAria II, naive CD8 T cells were FACS-sorted as CD8+CD4-CCR7+CD45RA+ and collected into RLT Plus buffer. To test detection sensitivity, Jurkat RNA equal to ten TCR copies was added to samples of roughly 19,000-1,100,000 naive CD8 T cells. CD8 T cells were enriched using RosetteSep CD8+ T Cell Enrichment Cocktail and Ficoll-Paque, and the enriched cells then underwent ACK red cell lysis. The data were taken from a study of molecular identifiers for immune sequencing clone quantification (dated by TCRdb to the late 2010s). Broadly, across the study: In a replicate experiment, RNA from roughly 21,000 or 96,000 naive CD8 T cells was split into five aliquots, four of which were sequenced. This methods study benchmarked molecular-identifier clustering-based TCR repertoire sequencing (MIDCIRS) and TCR RNA copy counting, using CD8 T cells to do so. Broad study findings and their caveats: Highly expanded clone sizes could be underestimated because identical TCR molecules may share a barcode. In CMV-specific effector cells, over 98% of molecules were held by clones above 20 RNA copies, whereas under 1% of molecules were held by such clones in naive cells. Modeling indicated approximately 3.2 TCR RNA copies recovered per cell, compared with about 9.7 by digital PCR, which implies a capture efficiency of approximately 30%. The naive libraries included spiked-in Jurkat TCR RNA (10 copies' worth), and this Jurkat TCR RNA is not part of the donor repertoire. Spiked-in Jurkat TCR RNA equivalent to a single cell was reported to be detectable even among one million naive CD8 T cells. When barcode sub-clustering was not used, chimeric consensus sequences inflated TCR diversity, with chimeras reaching as high as 47%.

Library preparation was by PCR. The sample was run on an Illumina HiSeq 4000. Bulk TCR libraries were prepared as previously described, using TCR primers listed in Table S5. The Qiagen AllPrep DNA/RNA kit was used to purify total RNA. Before analysis, reads from multiple sequencing runs of one library were combined. Per the source publication's procedure: Reads were retained only if their TCR constant sequence matched exactly, and those retained reads were trimmed to 150 nt and grouped according to their 12-nt molecular barcodes. Reads inside each barcode group were sub-clustered using a 15% Levenshtein threshold, and a quality-weighted consensus sequence was constructed for each RNA molecule. Non-functional sequences were discarded, and so were lower-count sequences lying one edit away from another sequence. On the basis of fitting two negative binomial distributions, barcode sub-clusters with fewer than 20% of the maximum read count were discarded. The public reads were quality trimmed at Q25 with fastp and then assembled into clones with MiXCR by TCRdb, keeping productive beta chains. Duplicate CDR3 protein sequences are folded into a single record with the most common DNA and genes. It is TCRdb's table, rather than the study itself, that gives the V and J calls and clone size. Across this sample there are about 640,000 distinct CDR3 sequences, with just under 20% seen only once. Roughly 0.9% of the sample lies in the top ten.

The CDR3 runs 13 residues from the cysteine to the phenylalanine. Here the CDR3 DNA is all that survives: 39 bases in frame from base 1. Taken from the germline V gene, the CDR1 and CDR2 loops are MNHEY and SVGAGI. V is clipped by 5 bases and J by 8 bases, and the sequence between their germline boundaries is 15 bases long. The sequence was collected from a human donor in good health. Some libraries in this study had Jurkat cell RNA spiked in. Recombination connected TRBV6-5 to TRBJ1-2, with no confidently assigned D gene. The sequenced material came from naive CD8+ T cells from blood, with Jurkat cell RNA spiked in. The cell subset or site label, read with the paper, signifies: FACS-sorted CD8+CD4-CCR7+CD45RA+ naive T cells. The CDR3 region: CASSLASLKGYTF. The nucleotide sequence reads TGTGCCAGCAGTCTAGCTAGCCTGAAGGGCTACACCTTC.